This is a list of T cell receptor beta chains from one sample in a study of cytomegalovirus exposure and HLA in healthy donors. TCRdb's table, derived via immunoSEQ multiplex PCR, lists solely in-frame clones and lacks some. The data show around 190,000 clones, about 81% seen once. What was sequenced was PBMCs. These receptors all come from a man aged 30 to 39 in good health and CMV-seropositive. Each CDR3 is given with its conserved first and last residue. The D gene is left open where the match is weak. Only part of the rows carry a size: once, few, many, or a class if the clone is expanded.

DNA: TGTGCCAGCAGTGTGAGCTCTGGAAACACCATATATTTT; CDR3: CASSVSSGNTIYF; size: NA; V: TRBV7-2; D: NA; J: TRBJ1-3
DNA: TGTGCCAGCCGGAGGGACAGGGCCAACTATGGCTACACCTTC; CDR3: CASRRDRANYGYTF; size: once; V: TRBV6-1; D: TRBD1; J: TRBJ1-2
DNA: TGTGCCAGCAGCTTAATTGGTGCCGAGCAGTACTTC; CDR3: CASSLIGAEQYF; size: NA; V: TRBV7-2; D: NA; J: TRBJ2-7
DNA: TGTGCCAGCAGCTTATCTGGGGCCCTGAACACTGAAGCTTTCTTT; CDR3: CASSLSGALNTEAFF; size: NA; V: TRBV11-1; D: NA; J: TRBJ1-1
DNA: TGTGCCAGCAGCGGGGCCGGGGGACTAGCAGGAAGGGGGACCCAGTACTTC; CDR3: CASSGAGGLAGRGTQYF; size: NA; V: TRBV7-2; D: TRBD2; J: TRBJ2-5
DNA: TGCGCCAGCAGCTTGGATACTAGCAGGTACGAGCAGTACTTC; CDR3: CASSLDTSRYEQYF; size: NA; V: TRBV5-1; D: NA; J: TRBJ2-7
DNA: TGTGCCAGCAGCGTAGAGGGGGTTAATGGCTACACCTTC; CDR3: CASSVEGVNGYTF; size: NA; V: TRBV9; D: NA; J: TRBJ1-2
DNA: TGCGCCAGCAGCTTGGGGACTAGCGACTACAATGAGCAGTTCTTC; CDR3: CASSLGTSDYNEQFF; size: NA; V: TRBV5-1; D: TRBD2; J: TRBJ2-1
DNA: TGCAGTGCCGGGAAGTACAATGAGCAGTTCTTC; CDR3: CSAGKYNEQFF; size: NA; V: TRBV20-1; D: NA; J: TRBJ2-1
DNA: TGTGCCAGCAGCTTAGGGCAGGCGTACTACGAGCAGTACTTC; CDR3: CASSLGQAYYEQYF; size: NA; V: TRBV7-8; D: NA; J: TRBJ2-7
DNA: TGTGCCAGCAGGGCCGGGGAAGACTATGGCTACACCTTC; CDR3: CASRAGEDYGYTF; size: few; V: TRBV7-8; D: NA; J: TRBJ1-2
DNA: TGTGCCACCAGCAGAGGGAGGGCGGGTGGGGAAAAACTGTTTTTT; CDR3: CATSRGRAGGEKLFF; size: NA; V: TRBV15; D: NA; J: TRBJ1-4
DNA: TGTGCCAGTAGTCTAGTCAGTCTCTCTGGAAACACCATATATTTT; CDR3: CASSLVSLSGNTIYF; size: NA; V: TRBV19; D: NA; J: TRBJ1-3
DNA: TGTGCCAGCAGTTTTGCAAGCGGTCCTGAGCAGTTCTTC; CDR3: CASSFASGPEQFF; size: NA; V: TRBV28; D: NA; J: TRBJ2-1
DNA: TGTGCCTCCAAACCTCTTAGCGGGGGACCCTACGAGCAGTACTTC; CDR3: CASKPLSGGPYEQYF; size: NA; V: TRBV30; D: TRBD2; J: TRBJ2-7
DNA: TGCGCCAGCAGCTTGGATATAGGGGCCGGGGAGCTGTTTTTT; CDR3: CASSLDIGAGELFF; size: NA; V: TRBV5-1; D: NA; J: TRBJ2-2
DNA: TGTGCGGGGGGAGCCTCCTACAATGAGCAGTTCTTC; CDR3: CAGGASYNEQFF; size: few; V: TRBV5-8; D: NA; J: TRBJ2-1
DNA: TGCGCCAGCCTGAGTGAGCTAGAGACTAGCGGAACCACCGGGGAGCTGTTTTTT; CDR3: CASLSELETSGTTGELFF; size: NA; V: TRBV10-1; D: TRBD2; J: TRBJ2-2
DNA: TGTGCCAGCAATCTGGTCAGGGCTGAAGCTTTCTTT; CDR3: CASNLVRAEAFF; size: few; V: TRBV2; D: NA; J: TRBJ1-1
DNA: TGTGCCAGCAGTGCCCCGACTAGCGGGAGGGGCGAGCAGTACTTC; CDR3: CASSAPTSGRGEQYF; size: NA; V: TRBV28; D: TRBD2; J: TRBJ2-7
DNA: TGCGCCAGCCGGTGGACTAGCGGGGGACAAGAGACCCAGTACTTC; CDR3: CASRWTSGGQETQYF; size: NA; V: TRBV5-1; D: TRBD2; J: TRBJ2-5
DNA: TGTGCCAGCTCACAGGGACTAGGGAGCACAGATACGCAGTATTTT; CDR3: CASSQGLGSTDTQYF; size: NA; V: TRBV18; D: TRBD2; J: TRBJ2-3
DNA: TGTGCCAGCAGTTCTAGCGGGGGGACTTGGGGAAGCTCCTACAATGAGCAGTTCTTC; CDR3: CASSSSGGTWGSSYNEQFF; size: NA; V: TRBV27; D: TRBD2; J: TRBJ2-1
DNA: TGCGCCAGCAGAGGACAGGCTTCCTACGAGCAGTACTTC; CDR3: CASRGQASYEQYF; size: NA; V: TRBV5-1; D: TRBD1; J: TRBJ2-7
DNA: TGTGCCTGGAGTACCGGGACAGGGTTTTCACCCCTCCACTTT; CDR3: CAWSTGTGFSPLHF; size: NA; V: TRBV30; D: TRBD1; J: TRBJ1-6
DNA: TGCGCCAGCAGAGGGTTAGCGGGACCAAGCTCCTACGAGCAGTACTTC; CDR3: CASRGLAGPSSYEQYF; size: NA; V: TRBV5-1; D: TRBD2; J: TRBJ2-7
DNA: TGTGCCAGCAGTCTTTCGCCTCCGGGACAGGGAAGGGGAGGCTACACCTTC; CDR3: CASSLSPPGQGRGGYTF; size: few; V: TRBV27; D: TRBD1; J: TRBJ1-2
DNA: TGTGCCAGCAGCTCCTACCAAGGGGGCCTCTTTGGCGAGCAGTACTTC; CDR3: CASSSYQGGLFGEQYF; size: few; V: TRBV7-9; D: TRBD1; J: TRBJ2-7